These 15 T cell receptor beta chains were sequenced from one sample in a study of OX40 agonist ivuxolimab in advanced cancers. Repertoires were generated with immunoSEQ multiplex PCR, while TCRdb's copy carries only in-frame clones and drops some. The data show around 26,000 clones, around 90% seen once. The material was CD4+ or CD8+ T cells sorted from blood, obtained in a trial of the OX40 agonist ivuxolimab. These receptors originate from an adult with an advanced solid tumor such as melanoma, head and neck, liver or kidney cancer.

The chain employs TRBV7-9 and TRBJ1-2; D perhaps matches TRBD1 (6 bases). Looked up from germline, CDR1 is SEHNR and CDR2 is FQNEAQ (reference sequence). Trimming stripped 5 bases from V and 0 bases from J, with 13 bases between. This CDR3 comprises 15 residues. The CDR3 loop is CASSKGHPANYGYTF. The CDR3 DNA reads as TGTGCCAGCAGCAAGGGACACCCAGCTAACTATGGCTACACCTTC.

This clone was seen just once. Here the CDR3 reads CASSVQGQVISFMNTEAFF. CDR3 bases: TGTGCCAGTAGTGTACAGGGACAAGTCATTTCTTTCATGAACACTGAAGCTTTCTTT. V is TRBV19 and J is TRBJ1-1; TRBD1 might be the D (6 bases). The V and J ends lost 5 bases and 0 bases respectively, with 25 bases between them. Looked up from germline, CDR1 is LNHDA and CDR2 is SQIVND (reference sequence). This CDR3 is 19 amino acids long.

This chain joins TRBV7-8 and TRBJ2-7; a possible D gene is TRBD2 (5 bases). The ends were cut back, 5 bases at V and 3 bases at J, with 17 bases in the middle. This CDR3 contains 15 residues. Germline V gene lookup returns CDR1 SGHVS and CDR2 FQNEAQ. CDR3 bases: TGTGCCAGCAGCCAGAGGGCGTCGATCCTCTACGAGCAGTACTTC. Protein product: CASSQRASILYEQYF.

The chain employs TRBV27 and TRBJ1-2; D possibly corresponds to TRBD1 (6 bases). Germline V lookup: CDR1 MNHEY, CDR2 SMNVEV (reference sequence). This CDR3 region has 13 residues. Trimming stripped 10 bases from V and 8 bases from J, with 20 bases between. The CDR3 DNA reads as TGTGCCACCCGGGGGCCGGAGGTGCGCGGCTACACCTTC. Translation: CATRGPEVRGYTF.

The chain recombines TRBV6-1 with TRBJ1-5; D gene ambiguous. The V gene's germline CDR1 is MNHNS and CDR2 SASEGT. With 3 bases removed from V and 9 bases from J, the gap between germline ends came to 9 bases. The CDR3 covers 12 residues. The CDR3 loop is CASSDGFMPQHF. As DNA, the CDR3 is TGTGCCAGCAGTGACGGATTTATGCCCCAGCATTTT.

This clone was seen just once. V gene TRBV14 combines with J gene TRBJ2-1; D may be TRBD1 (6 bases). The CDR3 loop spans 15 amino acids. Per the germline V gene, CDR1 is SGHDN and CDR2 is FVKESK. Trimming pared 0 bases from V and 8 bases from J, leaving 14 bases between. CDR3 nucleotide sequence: TGTGCCAGCAGCCAAGATTACAGGGATCTCGATGAGCAGTTCTTC. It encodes CASSQDYRDLDEQFF.

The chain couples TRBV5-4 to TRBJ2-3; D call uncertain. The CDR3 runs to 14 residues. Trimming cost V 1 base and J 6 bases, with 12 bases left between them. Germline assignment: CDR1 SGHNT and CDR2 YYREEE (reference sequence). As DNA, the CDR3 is TGTGCCAGCAGCTTGAGAGCTTCTGGCGATACGCAGTATTTT. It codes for CASSLRASGDTQYF.

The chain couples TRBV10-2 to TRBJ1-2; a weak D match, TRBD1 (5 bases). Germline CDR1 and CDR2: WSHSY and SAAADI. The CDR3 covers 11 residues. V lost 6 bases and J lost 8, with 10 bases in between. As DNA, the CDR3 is TGCGCCAGCAGGGACACCCAGGGCTACACCTTC. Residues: CASRDTQGYTF.

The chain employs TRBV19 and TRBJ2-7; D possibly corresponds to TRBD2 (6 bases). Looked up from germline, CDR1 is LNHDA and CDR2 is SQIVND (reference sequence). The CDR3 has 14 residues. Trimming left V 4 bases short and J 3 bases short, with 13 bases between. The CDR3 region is CASSTGTQHYEQYF. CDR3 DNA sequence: TGTGCCAGTAGTACCGGGACTCAACACTACGAGCAGTACTTC.

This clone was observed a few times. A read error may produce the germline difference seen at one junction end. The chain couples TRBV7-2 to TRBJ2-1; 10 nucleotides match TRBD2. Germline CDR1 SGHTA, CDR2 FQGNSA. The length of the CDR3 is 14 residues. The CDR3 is CASSVAGGYNEQFF. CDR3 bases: TGTGCCAGCAGCGTAGCGGGAGGCTACAATGAGCAGTTCTTC.

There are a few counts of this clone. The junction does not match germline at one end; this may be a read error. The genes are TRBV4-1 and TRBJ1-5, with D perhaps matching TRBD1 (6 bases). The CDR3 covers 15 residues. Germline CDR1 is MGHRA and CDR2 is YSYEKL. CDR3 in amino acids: CASSSGQSSNQPQHF. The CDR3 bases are TGCGCAAGCAGTTCTGGACAGTCTAGCAATCAGCCCCAGCATTTT.

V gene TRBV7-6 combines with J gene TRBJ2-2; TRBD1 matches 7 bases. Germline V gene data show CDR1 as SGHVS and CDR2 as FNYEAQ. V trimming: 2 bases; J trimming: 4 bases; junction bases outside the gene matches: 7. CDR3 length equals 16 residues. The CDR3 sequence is CASSLRGRMGTGELFF. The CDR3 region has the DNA TGTGCCAGCAGCTTAAGGGGGCGGATGGGCACCGGGGAGCTGTTTTTT. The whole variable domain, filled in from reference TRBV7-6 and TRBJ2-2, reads GAGVSQSPRYKVTKRGQDVALRCDPISGHVSLYWYRQALGQGPEFLTYFNYEAQQDKSGLPNDRFSAERPEGSISTLTIQRTEQRDSAMYRCASSLRGRMGTGELFFGEGSRLTVL.

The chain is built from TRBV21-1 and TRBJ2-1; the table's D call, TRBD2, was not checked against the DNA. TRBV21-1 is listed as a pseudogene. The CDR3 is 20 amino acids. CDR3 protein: CASSKGAGEVRWSLYNEQFF. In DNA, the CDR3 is TGTGCCAGCAGCAAAGGGGCGGGAGAGGTTCGGTGGTCGTTATACAATGAGCAGTTCTTC.

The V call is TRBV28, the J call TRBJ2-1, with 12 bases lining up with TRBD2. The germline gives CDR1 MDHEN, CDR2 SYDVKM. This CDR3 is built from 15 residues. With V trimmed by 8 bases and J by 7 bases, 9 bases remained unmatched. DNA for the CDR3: TGTGCCAGCGGGCAGCTAGCGGGAGGGGGTAATGAGCAGTTCTTC. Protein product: CASGQLAGGGNEQFF.

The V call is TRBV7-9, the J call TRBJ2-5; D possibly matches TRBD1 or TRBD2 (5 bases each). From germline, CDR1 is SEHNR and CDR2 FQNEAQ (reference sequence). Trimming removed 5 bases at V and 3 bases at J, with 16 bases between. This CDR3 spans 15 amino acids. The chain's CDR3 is CASSNVRDLKETQYF. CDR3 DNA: TGTGCCAGCAGCAACGTTCGGGACCTAAAAGAGACCCAGTACTTC.